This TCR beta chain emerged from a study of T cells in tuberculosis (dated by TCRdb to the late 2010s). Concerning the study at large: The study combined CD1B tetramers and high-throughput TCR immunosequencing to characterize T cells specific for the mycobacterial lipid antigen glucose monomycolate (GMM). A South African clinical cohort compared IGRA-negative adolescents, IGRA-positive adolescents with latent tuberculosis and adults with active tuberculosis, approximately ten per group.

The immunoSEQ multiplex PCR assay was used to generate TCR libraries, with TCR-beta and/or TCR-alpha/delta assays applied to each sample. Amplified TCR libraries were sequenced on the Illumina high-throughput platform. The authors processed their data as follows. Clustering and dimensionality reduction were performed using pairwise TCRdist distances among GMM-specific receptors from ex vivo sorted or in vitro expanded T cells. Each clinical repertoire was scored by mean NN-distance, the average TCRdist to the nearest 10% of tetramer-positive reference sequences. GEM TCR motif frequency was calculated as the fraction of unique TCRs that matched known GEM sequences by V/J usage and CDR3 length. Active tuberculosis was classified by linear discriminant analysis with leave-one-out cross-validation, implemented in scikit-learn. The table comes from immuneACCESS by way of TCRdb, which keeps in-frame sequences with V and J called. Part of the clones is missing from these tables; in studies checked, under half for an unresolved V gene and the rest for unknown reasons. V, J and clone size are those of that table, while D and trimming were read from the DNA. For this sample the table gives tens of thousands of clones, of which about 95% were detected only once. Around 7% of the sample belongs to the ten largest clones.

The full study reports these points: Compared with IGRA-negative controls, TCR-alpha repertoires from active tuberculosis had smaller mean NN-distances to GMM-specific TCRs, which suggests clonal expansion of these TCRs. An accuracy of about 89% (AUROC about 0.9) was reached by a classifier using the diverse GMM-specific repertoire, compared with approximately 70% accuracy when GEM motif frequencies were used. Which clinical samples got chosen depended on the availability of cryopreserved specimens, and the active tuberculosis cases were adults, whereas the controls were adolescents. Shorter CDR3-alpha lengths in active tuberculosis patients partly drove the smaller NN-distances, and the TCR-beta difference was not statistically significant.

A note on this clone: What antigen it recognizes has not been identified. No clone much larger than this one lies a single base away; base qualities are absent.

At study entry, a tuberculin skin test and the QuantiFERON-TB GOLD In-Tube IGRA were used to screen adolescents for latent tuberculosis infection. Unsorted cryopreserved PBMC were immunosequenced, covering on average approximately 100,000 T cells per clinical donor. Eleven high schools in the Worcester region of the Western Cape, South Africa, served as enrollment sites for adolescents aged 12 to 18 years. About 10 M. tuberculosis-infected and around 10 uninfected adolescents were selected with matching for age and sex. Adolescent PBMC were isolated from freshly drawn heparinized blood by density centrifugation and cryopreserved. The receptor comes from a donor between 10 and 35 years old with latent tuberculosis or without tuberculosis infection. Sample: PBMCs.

In nucleotide form, the sequence is TGTGCCTGGAGTTCGGCGGCGGGGGCGCCCGGGGAGCTGTTTTTT. Its protein reads: CAWSSAAGAPGELFF. This chain is built from TRBV30 and TRBJ2-2; 7 matching bases give a weak D call of TRBD2. From cysteine to phenylalanine, the CDR3 is 15 amino acids long. Of the read, only the CDR3 DNA is kept; its 45 bases are in frame from base 1. V was cut back by 2 bases and J by 6 bases, leaving a gap of 16 bases between them. The germline V gene (reference sequence) supplies CDR1 GTSNPN and CDR2 SVGIG.